This TCR beta chain was profiled in a study of T cell repertoires in cytomegalovirus infection. Whole-study context: Indications of both CMV infection and matching HLA type were provided by public TCR beta signatures. Overall study findings and caveats: Summed frequency of shared TCR beta families picked out CMV carriers who also had the relevant HLA. The ex vivo response was dominated by HLA-C-restricted CMV-specific TCR beta clonotypes.

Germline CDR1 DFQATT, CDR2 SNEGSKA (reference sequence). The CDR3 length is 15 residues. V was shortened by 3 bases and J by 4 bases, with 19 bases between the two germline ends. TCRdb re-called the reads with MiXCR, one entry per CDR3 protein. Among almost 550,000 distinct CDR3 sequences listed, more than 15% were seen once. This clonotype was seen more than once but under ten times. Its antigen remains unknown. Sequencing input: CD8+ T cells from PBMCs. This TCR was sampled from a human donor in good health (CMV status not recorded). Some clones in this sample may be carry-over from other donors' samples. The chain carries TRBV20-1 and TRBJ2-7; possibly TRBD1 or TRBD2 for D (5 bases each). The CDR3 spells CSARSDGLRAYEQYF. The CDR3 nucleotides are TGCAGTGCTAGGAGTGACGGACTCAGGGCTTACGAGCAGTACTTC.